This paragraph covers one T cell receptor beta chain sequence. Antigen specificity is unknown. The sample belongs to a study of T cell responses to AZD1222 COVID-19 vaccine. Findings and limits, study-wide: Clonal diversity was possibly underestimated; the donors were predominantly white British and more often female. Every sample of the repertoires postdated the peak T cell response.

Measured with immunoSEQ multiplex PCR; TCRdb has only the in-frame clones, and not every one. The sample shows some 130,000 clones, about 87% of them seen only once. This TCR was recovered from an adult in good health. The sequencing here drew on peripheral blood, taken on day 0 of AZD1222 vaccination.

CDR3 coding DNA: TGTGCCAGCAGTTTGAGGAGAGGGGAAGGCTACACCTTC. Encoded protein: CASSLRRGEGYTF. The chain employs TRBV27 and TRBJ1-2; D may be TRBD1 (5 bases). From germline, CDR1 is MNHEY and CDR2 SMNVEV (reference sequence). Trimming took off 3 bases at V and 8 bases at J, with 13 bases between the two ends. The CDR3 extends over 13 amino acids.